This T cell receptor beta chain was captured in a study of shared clonotypes between healthy human individuals. This clone was observed a few times. Using approximately 200 ng DNA, about 29,000 T cell genomes, the sorted-subset replicate PCRs were run. The protocol was immunoSEQ multiplex PCR, while the TCRdb copy is restricted to in-frame clones and leaves out a portion. The sample carries 2 million to 2.5 million clones, approximately 95% recorded once. V was trimmed by 6 bases and J by 1 base, leaving 18 bases between them. Germline V gene lookup returns CDR1 KGHSH and CDR2 LQKENI. The CDR3 has 17 amino acids.

This sequence was found in a man aged 18 to 35 in good health. Some clones in this sample may be carry-over from other donors' samples. This chain links TRBV18 with TRBJ2-2, with D unresolved. The sample comprised naive CD4+ T cells from PBMCs. Specified subset: CD45RA+ positively selected. The chain's CDR3 is CASSPTVGALNTGELFF. The DNA of the CDR3 is TGTGCCAGCTCCCCTACGGTGGGTGCCTTGAACACCGGGGAGCTGTTTTTT. Drawing the rest from reference TRBV18 and TRBJ2-2, the complete variable domain is NAGVMQNPRHLVRRRGQEARLRCSPMKGHSHVYWYRQLPEEGLKFMVYLQKENIIDESGMPKERFSAEFPKEGPSILRIQQVVRGDSAAYFCASSPTVGALNTGELFFGEGSRLTVL.